These 29 T cell receptor beta chains came from one sample sequenced in a study of Ad26.COV2.S vaccination and SARS-CoV-2 variants. Treatment given: about 20 received Ad26.COV2.S at low or high dose, single or two shots; 5 received placebo; per-sample allocation not given. Specimens were obtained on day 63 following the first vaccine or placebo injection. Assay used: immunoSEQ multiplex PCR; TCRdb lists only in-frame clones, some missing. The sample consists of about 440,000 clones, about 90% of them appearing once. The material was peripheral blood, obtained in a trial of Ad26.COV2.S vaccine versus placebo. These receptors originate from a person between 18 and 65 years old who received the Ad26.COV2.S COVID-19 vaccine or a placebo.

The chain combines TRBV10-3 with TRBJ2-1; D gene ambiguous. This CDR3 contains 13 residues. V was trimmed by 8 bases and J by 3 bases, leaving 11 bases between them. Per germline, CDR1 ENHRY and CDR2 SYGVKD. CDR3: CAIGATSYNEQFF. In DNA, the CDR3 is TGTGCCATCGGCGCCACGAGCTACAATGAGCAGTTCTTC.

The V gene is TRBV19, the J gene TRBJ1-1; D not certain. Trimming left V 5 bases short and J 6 bases short, with 13 bases between. This CDR3 contains 13 residues. Germline assignment: CDR1 LNHDA and CDR2 SQIVND (reference sequence). CDR3 in amino acids: CASSALTGAEAFF. CDR3 bases: TGTGCCAGTAGTGCCTTGACTGGGGCTGAAGCTTTCTTT.

Concerning this clone itself: Other DNA variants within this sample encode the same CDR3. The rearrangement joins TRBV5-4 to TRBJ1-4; D is unclear. CDR1 SGHNT and CDR2 YYREEE come from the germline V gene (reference sequence). This CDR3 has 13 amino acids. Trimming removed 0 bases from V and 8 bases from J, with 8 bases in between. The CDR3 region has the DNA TGTGCCAGCAGCTTGGTGGGAGACGAAAAACTGTTTTTT. Encoded protein: CASSLVGDEKLFF.

This clone is a singleton in its sample. This sequence joins TRBV13 and TRBJ1-1, with TRBD1 identical over 7 bases. The CDR3 has 15 residues. The germline CDR1 and CDR2 sequences are PRHDT and FYEKMQ (reference sequence). V trimming: 5 bases; J trimming: 3 bases; junction bases outside the gene matches: 9. The CDR3 sequence: CASSLAGTVDTEAFF. Written as DNA, the CDR3 is TGTGCCAGCAGCCTAGCCGGGACAGTAGACACTGAAGCTTTCTTT.

V is TRBV29-1 and J is TRBJ2-2; TRBD2 agrees at 11 bases. CDR1 and CDR2 (germline): SQVTM, ANQGSEA. The CDR3 is 15 amino acids. The V segment lost 6 bases and the J segment 4 bases; nucleotides outside the gene matches: 7. DNA of the CDR3: TGCAGCGTAGGACTAGCGGGTGAGACCACCGGGGAGCTGTTTTTT. It codes for CSVGLAGETTGELFF.

The gene calls are TRBV14 and TRBJ2-1; possible D gene TRBD2, 5 bases. Between the trimmed V and J ends, which lost 3 bases and 7 bases, there was a span of 22 bases. In germline, CDR1 is SGHDN, CDR2 FVKESK. The CDR3 length is 17 residues. CDR3 amino acids: CASSHPLKTGSRNEQFF. DNA of the CDR3: TGTGCCAGCAGCCACCCACTAAAGACGGGAAGTCGGAATGAGCAGTTCTTC.

The chain recombines TRBV9 with TRBJ2-2, with D possibly matching TRBD1 (5 bases). Trimming pared 0 bases from V and 7 bases from J, leaving 16 bases between. Looked up from germline, CDR1 is SGDLS and CDR2 is YYNGEE. There are 16 residues in the CDR3. This CDR3 reads CASSVDGRVAGGELFF. For the CDR3, the DNA is TGTGCCAGCAGCGTAGATGGCAGGGTAGCCGGCGGGGAGCTGTTTTTT. The whole variable domain, filled in from reference TRBV9 and TRBJ2-2, reads DSGVTQTPKHLITATGQRVTLRCSPRSGDLSVYWYQQSLDQGLQFLIQYYNGEERAKGNILERFSAQQFPDLHSELNLSSLELGDSALYFCASSVDGRVAGGELFFGEGSRLTVL.

The chain uses TRBV10-3 and TRBJ1-2; D is unresolved. The CDR3 sequence is 13 residues long. Deletions cut 4 bases from V and 1 base from J, with 7 bases between. Per the germline V gene, CDR1 is ENHRY and CDR2 is SYGVKD. The CDR3 is CAISATDNYGYTF. The CDR3, as DNA: TGTGCCATCAGTGCAACGGATAACTATGGCTACACCTTC.

The chain couples TRBV28 to TRBJ2-3; a weak D match, TRBD2 (6 bases). The V gene's germline CDR1 is MDHEN and CDR2 SYDVKM. The CDR3 spans 15 residues. Trimming removed 0 bases at V and 5 bases at J, with 12 bases between. The chain's CDR3 is CASSLWEGSGDTQYF. In DNA, the CDR3 is TGTGCCAGCAGTTTATGGGAGGGTTCGGGAGATACGCAGTATTTT.

The rearrangement links TRBV4-1 to TRBJ2-1, with TRBD2 identical over 7 bases. V was clipped by 4 bases and J by 8 bases; unmatched bases: 17. The CDR3 covers 17 residues. Germline CDR1 reads MGHRA; CDR2 reads YSYEKL. CDR3 sequence (DNA): TGCGCCAGCAGCCGATTAAGGGGTCTAGCGGTTAGGGATGAGCAGTTCTTC. Its translation: CASSRLRGLAVRDEQFF.

This sequence joins TRBV24-1 and TRBJ2-6; tentative D call: TRBD1 (6 bases). Looked up from germline, CDR1 is KGHDR and CDR2 is SFDVKD. Trimming shortened V by 7 bases and J by 6 bases, and 9 bases separated the two germline ends. The CDR3 sequence is 13 residues long. The CDR3 loop is CATRQGEANVLTF. CDR3 nucleotides: TGTGCCACCAGACAGGGAGAGGCCAACGTCCTGACTTTC.

The count of this clone is one. The chain carries TRBV27 and TRBJ1-2; D might be TRBD1 (6 bases). The length of the CDR3 is 15 residues. Trimming took off 4 bases at V and 2 bases at J, with 14 bases between the two ends. Germline V lookup: CDR1 MNHEY, CDR2 SMNVEV (reference sequence). This chain's CDR3 is CASSSYRDTNYGYTF. The CDR3 DNA sequence: TGTGCCAGCAGTTCCTACAGGGATACCAACTATGGCTACACCTTC.

The chain carries TRBV27 and TRBJ2-1; D remains ambiguous. Trimming stripped 7 bases from V and 2 bases from J, with 9 bases between. The germline V gene encodes CDR1 MNHEY and CDR2 SMNVEV (reference sequence). The CDR3 is 13 residues long. The DNA of the CDR3 is TGTGCCAGCAATTCCGCTACCTACAATGAGCAGTTCTTC. Its protein is CASNSATYNEQFF.

V gene TRBV4-3 combines with J gene TRBJ2-6, with D maybe TRBD2 (5 bases). The CDR3 is 17 residues long. V was cut by 0 bases and J by 4 bases, with 13 bases left in between. Germline V gives CDR1 LGHNA, CDR2 YSLEER. As DNA, the CDR3 is TGCGCCAGCAGCCAAGATTGGCTCACGGGAGGGGCCAACGTCCTGACTTTC. Its translation: CASSQDWLTGGANVLTF.

The chain links TRBV27 to TRBJ2-5; D remains unclear. The CDR3 consists of 13 residues. Germline assignment: CDR1 MNHEY and CDR2 SMNVEV (reference sequence). V was trimmed by 6 bases and J by 1 base, leaving 9 bases between them. The CDR3 here is CASRGRPQETQYF. The CDR3 DNA reads TGTGCCAGCAGAGGACGGCCCCAAGAGACCCAGTACTTC.

This clone was seen more than once but under ten times. Other DNA sequences of this sample code for an identical CDR3. The V call is TRBV6-2 or TRBV6-3, the J call TRBJ2-3; TRBD1 agrees at 10 bases. Germline V lookup: CDR1 MNHEY, CDR2 SVGEGT. The CDR3 has 14 amino acids. With 2 bases clipped from V and 4 bases from J, the junction kept 0 bases outside the gene matches. The CDR3 DNA reads TGTGCCAGCAGTTACGGGACAGGGGCAGATACGCAGTATTTT. It encodes CASSYGTGADTQYF.

This sequence joins TRBV28 and TRBJ2-6, with D perhaps TRBD1 (6 bases). This CDR3 is 15 amino acids long. Germline CDR1 and CDR2: MDHEN and SYDVKM. Trimming pared 6 bases from V and 1 base from J, leaving 10 bases between. CDR3 amino acids: CASRRQESGANVLTF. The CDR3 coding sequence is TGTGCCAGCAGACGACAGGAGTCTGGGGCCAACGTCCTGACTTTC.

This clone was counted a single time. This rearrangement joins TRBV28 to TRBJ2-5, with D perhaps matching TRBD2 (6 bases). With 2 bases removed from V and 1 base from J, the gap between germline ends came to 17 bases. This CDR3 is built from 17 residues. Germline CDR1 and CDR2: MDHEN and SYDVKM. The CDR3 loop is CASSLNLGGDLQETQYF. In DNA form, the CDR3 reads TGTGCCAGCAGTTTAAATTTGGGCGGGGATCTCCAAGAGACCCAGTACTTC.

The gene calls are TRBV5-6 and TRBJ2-4; TRBD1 matches 7 bases. Germline V gives CDR1 SGHDT, CDR2 YYEEEE. The V gene end was trimmed by 7 bases and the J gene end by 0 bases; junction bases not matched to a gene: 16. This CDR3 contains 18 residues. CDR3 loop: CASYPPQDRTLAKNIQYF. For the CDR3, the DNA is TGTGCCAGCTACCCTCCACAGGACAGGACACTAGCCAAAAACATTCAGTACTTC.

The chain has TRBV29-1 and TRBJ2-7; 7 bases agree with TRBD1. After removal of 8 bases from V and 5 bases from J, the junction contained 9 bases not matched to a gene. The germline V gene encodes CDR1 SQVTM and CDR2 ANQGSEA. The CDR3 runs to 12 residues. Written as DNA, the CDR3 is TGCAGCCTACCGGACAGGAAAAACGAGCAGTACTTC. Its translation: CSLPDRKNEQYF.

This rearrangement joins TRBV29-1 to TRBJ2-1; tentative D call: TRBD1 (5 bases). Trimming removed 2 bases from V and 9 bases from J, with 20 bases in between. CDR1 is SQVTM and CDR2 is ANQGSEA in the germline V gene. The CDR3 totals 15 residues. The CDR3 reads CSVELLRQTTIEQFF. CDR3 nucleotide sequence: TGCAGCGTTGAATTATTGCGACAGACGACCATTGAGCAGTTCTTC.

The chain joins TRBV5-4 to TRBJ2-7, with 11 bases fitting TRBD2. CDR1 is SGHNT and CDR2 is YYREEE in the germline V gene (reference sequence). With V trimmed by 4 bases and J by 9 bases, 18 bases remained unmatched. CDR3 length equals 17 residues. The CDR3 DNA reads TGTGCCAGCAGCACCGGGACTAGCGGAGTCCCTCTTGGATGGCAGTACTTC. Translated: CASSTGTSGVPLGWQYF.

The V gene is TRBV20-1, the J gene TRBJ1-1; D uncertain. The CDR3 has 13 residues. In germline, CDR1 is DFQATT, CDR2 SNEGSKA (reference sequence). V was trimmed by 3 bases and J by 3 bases, leaving 11 bases between them. CDR3: CSASVQIYTEAFF. CDR3 bases: TGCAGTGCTAGTGTACAGATCTACACTGAAGCTTTCTTT.

CDR3 amino acids: CASSGEDRRGNEQFF. In DNA form, the CDR3 reads TGTGCCAGCAGCGGGGAGGACCGCCGCGGCAATGAGCAGTTCTTC. V and J are TRBV7-2 and TRBJ2-1; TRBD2 might be the D (6 bases). The V gene lost 5 bases and the J gene lost 6 bases, with 17 bases spanning the gap. The CDR3 runs to 15 residues. CDR1 is SGHTA and CDR2 is FQGNSA in the germline V gene. Variable domain in full (rest from reference TRBV7-2 and TRBJ2-1): GAGVSQSPSNKVTEKGKDVELRCDPISGHTALYWYRQSLGQGLEFLIYFQGNSAPDKSGLPSDRFSAERTGGSVSTLTIQRTQQEDSAVYLCASSGEDRRGNEQFFGPGTRLTVL.

Comments on this clone: This specimen includes other DNA sequences encoding the same CDR3. CDR3 amino acids: CASSFGTEAFF. The CDR3 DNA reads as TGCGCCAGCAGTTTCGGCACTGAAGCTTTCTTT. The V and J genes are TRBV5-1 and TRBJ1-1, with no clear D. Trimming left V 5 bases short and J 4 bases short, with 6 bases between. Per germline, CDR1 SGHRS and CDR2 YFSETQ. The CDR3 totals 11 residues. The variable domain in full, with the rest retrieved from reference TRBV5-1 and TRBJ1-1, is KAGVTQTPRYLIKTRGQQVTLSCSPISGHRSVSWYQQTPGQGLQFLFEYFSETQRNKGNFPGRFSGRQFSNSRSEMNVSTLELGDSALYLCASSFGTEAFFGQGTRLTVV.

The chain joins TRBV5-1 to TRBJ2-4; tentatively, D is TRBD2 (5 bases). Germline CDR1 is SGHRS and CDR2 is YFSETQ. V shed 4 bases and J shed 9 bases, with 17 bases lying between them. The CDR3 extends over 14 amino acids. The DNA of the CDR3 is TGCGCCAGCAGCCCAGGTATCGGCGGAGGCATTCAGTACTTC. Translating gives CASSPGIGGGIQYF.

The chain employs TRBV27 and TRBJ2-3; possibly TRBD2 for D (6 bases). The CDR3 runs to 16 residues. The germline CDR1 and CDR2 sequences are MNHEY and SMNVEV (reference sequence). With 3 bases removed from V and 2 bases from J, the gap between germline ends came to 15 bases. This CDR3 reads CASSFTREIYTDTQYF. As DNA, the CDR3 is TGTGCCAGCAGTTTCACTCGGGAGATATACACAGATACGCAGTATTTT.

This clone was picked up one time. This chain joins TRBV14 and TRBJ2-5, with a weak D call TRBD2 (5 bases). This CDR3 comprises 12 residues. Germline assignment: CDR1 SGHDN and CDR2 FVKESK. V lost 4 bases to trimming and J lost 5 bases, with 8 bases between them. CDR3 sequence (DNA): TGTGCCAGCAGCCCTTCGGGGGAGACCCAGTACTTC. This gives the protein CASSPSGETQYF.

The chain links TRBV7-2 to TRBJ2-2; 12 nucleotides align to TRBD2. The CDR3 is made up of 16 amino acids. Trimming removed 5 bases from V and 4 bases from J; junction bases left unmatched: 5. Per the germline V gene, CDR1 is SGHTA and CDR2 is FQGNSA. The DNA for the CDR3 is TGTGCCAGCAGCATCCTAGCGGGAGGGGGCACCGGGGAGCTGTTTTTT. Translating it yields CASSILAGGGTGELFF.